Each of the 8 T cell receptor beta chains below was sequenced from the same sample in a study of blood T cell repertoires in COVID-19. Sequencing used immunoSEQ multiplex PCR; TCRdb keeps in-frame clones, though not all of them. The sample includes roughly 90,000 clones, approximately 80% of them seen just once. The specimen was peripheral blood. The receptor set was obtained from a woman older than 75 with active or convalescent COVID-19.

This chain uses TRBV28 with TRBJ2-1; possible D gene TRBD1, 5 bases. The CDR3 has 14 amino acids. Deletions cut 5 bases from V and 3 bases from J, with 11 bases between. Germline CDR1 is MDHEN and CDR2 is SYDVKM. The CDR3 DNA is TGTGCCAGCAGTCAGCGCCAGGGCTACAATGAGCAGTTCTTC. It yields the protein CASSQRQGYNEQFF.

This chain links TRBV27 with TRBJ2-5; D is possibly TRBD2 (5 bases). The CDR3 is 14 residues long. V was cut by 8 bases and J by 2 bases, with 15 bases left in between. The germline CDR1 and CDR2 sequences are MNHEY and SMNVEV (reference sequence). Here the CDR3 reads CASSAGRRQETQYF. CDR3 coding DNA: TGTGCCAGCTCGGCTGGCCGGAGGCAAGAGACCCAGTACTTC.

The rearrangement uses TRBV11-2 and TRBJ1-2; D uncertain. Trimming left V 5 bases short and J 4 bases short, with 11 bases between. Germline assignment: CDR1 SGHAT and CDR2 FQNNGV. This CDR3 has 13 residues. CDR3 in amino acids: CASSGGRGYGYTF. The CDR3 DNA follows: TGTGCCAGCAGCGGAGGGCGCGGCTATGGCTACACCTTC.

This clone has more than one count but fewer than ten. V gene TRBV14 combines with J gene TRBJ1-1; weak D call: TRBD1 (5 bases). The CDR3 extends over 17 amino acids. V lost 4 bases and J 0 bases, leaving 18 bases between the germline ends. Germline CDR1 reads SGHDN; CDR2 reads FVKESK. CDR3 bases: TGTGCCAGCAGCCGCGGGACCGCCTCTGATATGAACACTGAAGCTTTCTTT. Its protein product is CASSRGTASDMNTEAFF. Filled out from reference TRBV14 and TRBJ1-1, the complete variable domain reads EAGVTQFPSHSVIEKGQTVTLRCDPISGHDNLYWYRRVMGKEIKFLLHFVKESKQDESGMPNNRFLAERTGGTYSTLKVQPAELEDSGVYFCASSRGTASDMNTEAFFGQGTRLTVV.

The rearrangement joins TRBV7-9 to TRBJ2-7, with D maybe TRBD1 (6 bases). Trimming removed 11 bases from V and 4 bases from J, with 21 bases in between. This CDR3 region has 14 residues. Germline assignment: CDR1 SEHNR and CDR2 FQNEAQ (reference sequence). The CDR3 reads CAGLNPGQRYEQYF. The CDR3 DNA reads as TGTGCCGGACTGAACCCCGGACAGAGATACGAGCAGTACTTC.

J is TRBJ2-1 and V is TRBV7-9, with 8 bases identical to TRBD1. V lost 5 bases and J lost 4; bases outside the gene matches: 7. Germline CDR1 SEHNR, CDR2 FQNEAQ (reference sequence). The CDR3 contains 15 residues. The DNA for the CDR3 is TGTGCCAGCAGCCAAGGACAGGGAGCGTACAATGAGCAGTTCTTC. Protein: CASSQGQGAYNEQFF.

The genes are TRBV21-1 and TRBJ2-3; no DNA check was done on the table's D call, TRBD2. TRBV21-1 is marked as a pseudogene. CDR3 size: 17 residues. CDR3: CASREGLAGGSADTQYF. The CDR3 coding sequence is TGTGCCAGCAGGGAGGGACTAGCGGGGGGGAGCGCAGATACGCAGTATTTT.

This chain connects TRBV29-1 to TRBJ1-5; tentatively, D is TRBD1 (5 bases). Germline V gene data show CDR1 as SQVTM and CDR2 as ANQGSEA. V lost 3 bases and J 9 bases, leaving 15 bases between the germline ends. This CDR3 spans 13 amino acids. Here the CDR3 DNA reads TGCAGCGTTGATCGGCAGGGTGGTGGGCCCCAGCATTTT. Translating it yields CSVDRQGGGPQHF.